The 29 T cell receptor beta chains below were found in one sample sequenced in a study of cytomegalovirus exposure and HLA in healthy donors. It was with 60 Vbeta and 13 Jbeta primers that the PCR ran. Only in-frame clones appear in the TCRdb table, and some are missing; sequencing was by immunoSEQ multiplex PCR. Seen here are 280,000 or so clones, 85% to 90% observed once, and the top ten hold roughly 2.3%. Material for sequencing was PBMCs. These TCRs come from a woman aged 18-29 years in good health and CMV-seronegative.

The genes are TRBV6-1 and TRBJ2-7, with D possibly matching TRBD2 (5 bases). CDR3 size: 14 residues. Trimming stripped 4 bases from V and 3 bases from J, with 13 bases between. Germline V CDR1 and CDR2: MNHNS, SASEGT. The CDR3 DNA follows: TGTGCCAGCAGTGTTCGGGGTTGGGGCTACGAGCAGTACTTC. Its protein product is CASSVRGWGYEQYF.

V and J are TRBV7-2 and TRBJ1-6, with 8 bases that match TRBD1. The CDR3 length is 14 residues. Germline V gives CDR1 SGHTA, CDR2 FQGNSA. Trimming took 5 bases from V and 8 from J; bases not matched to a gene: 5. Here the CDR3 DNA reads TGTGCCAGCAGCGACACAGGGGGGGATTCACCCCTCCACTTT. Its translation is CASSDTGGDSPLHF.

The chain employs TRBV18 and TRBJ1-2; 7 bases fit TRBD1. The V segment lost 6 bases and the J segment 8 bases; nucleotides outside the gene matches: 12. The CDR3 runs to 14 residues. Germline V gene sequence: CDR1 KGHSH, CDR2 LQKENI. This CDR3 reads CASSNAEGAQGYTF. The CDR3 nucleotides read TGTGCCAGCTCCAACGCGGAGGGGGCGCAAGGCTACACCTTC.

The chain has TRBV2 and TRBJ2-1, with D possibly TRBD2 on 6 matching bases. Trimming removed 10 bases from V and 7 bases from J, with 23 bases in between. This CDR3 comprises 15 residues. The V gene's germline CDR1 is SNHLY and CDR2 FYNNEI. CDR3 region: CATVTGEWGRNEQFF. DNA of the CDR3: TGTGCCACCGTTACGGGGGAGTGGGGCCGGAATGAGCAGTTCTTC.

The chain employs TRBV21-1 and TRBJ1-2; the table's D call, TRBD1, has no DNA check behind it. TRBV21-1 is recorded as a pseudogene. The CDR3 has 16 amino acids. CDR3 sequence: CASSKWLSDRAYGYTF. In DNA form, the CDR3 reads TGTGCCAGCAGCAAATGGCTATCGGACAGGGCTTATGGCTACACCTTC.

Remarks on this clone: Other DNA sequences in the sample encode the same CDR3. This chain links TRBV27 with TRBJ1-1, with a weak D call TRBD1 (6 bases). V dropped 0 bases and J dropped 3 bases, with 8 bases sitting between them. CDR1 is MNHEY, CDR2 SMNVEV, per germline (reference sequence). This CDR3 comprises 14 residues. CDR3 nucleotide sequence: TGTGCCAGCAGTTTATCACAGGGTTACACTGAAGCTTTCTTT. Translated: CASSLSQGYTEAFF.

This rearrangement joins TRBV2 to TRBJ2-7; TRBD2 matches at 7 bases. The CDR3 loop spans 14 amino acids. V was pared by 7 bases and J by 3 bases, with 9 bases of the junction left unmatched. CDR1 and CDR2 from the germline V gene are SNHLY and FYNNEI. This CDR3 reads CASTIGLVGYEQYF. The DNA of the CDR3 is TGTGCCAGCACGATAGGACTAGTCGGCTACGAGCAGTACTTC.

The gene calls are TRBV14 and TRBJ1-2, with D possibly matching TRBD1 (6 bases). The V end was cut by 2 bases, the J end by 0 bases, with 13 bases between. The CDR3 consists of 16 residues. Germline V gene lookup returns CDR1 SGHDN and CDR2 FVKESK. In DNA form, the CDR3 reads TGTGCCAGCAGCCAACGCGCAGGGGTTGCTAACTATGGCTACACCTTC. Protein sequence: CASSQRAGVANYGYTF.

V gene TRBV5-8 combines with J gene TRBJ2-7, with D tentatively TRBD2 (6 bases). Trimming shortened V by 0 bases and J by 2 bases, and 12 bases separated the two germline ends. This CDR3 is 15 amino acids long. Germline values: CDR1 SGHTS, CDR2 YDEGEE. The CDR3 coding sequence is TGTGCCAGCAGCTTGGCTCCCGGGGGAACCTACGAGCAGTACTTC. Encoded protein: CASSLAPGGTYEQYF.

This rearrangement joins TRBV5-1 to TRBJ2-5, with D possibly matching TRBD1 (6 bases). The CDR3 has 13 amino acids. V was trimmed by 5 bases and J by 4 bases, leaving 12 bases between them. Germline V gene lookup returns CDR1 SGHRS and CDR2 YFSETQ. In nucleotides, the CDR3 is TGCGCCAGCAGTGGCAGGGGCGGAGAGACCCAGTACTTC. It codes for CASSGRGGETQYF.

The chain employs TRBV18 and TRBJ1-2; D is uncertain. This CDR3 is 16 amino acids long. CDR1 and CDR2 (germline): KGHSH, LQKENI. Trimming left V 2 bases short and J 0 bases short, with 13 bases between. The CDR3 reads CASSPSSWAPNYGYTF. The CDR3 nucleotides read TGTGCCAGCTCACCATCGTCGTGGGCCCCTAACTATGGCTACACCTTC.

This clone has just one count. This chain links TRBV6-5 with TRBJ1-2; D unresolved. Germline V lookup: CDR1 MNHEY, CDR2 SVGAGI. The CDR3 extends over 13 amino acids. Trimming stripped 6 bases from V and 3 bases from J, with 11 bases between. This chain's CDR3 is CASSDYGDYGYTF. The CDR3 nucleotides are TGTGCCAGCAGCGACTACGGGGACTATGGCTACACCTTC.

The J gene is TRBJ1-1, the V gene TRBV5-1, with TRBD1 matching over 9 bases. CDR3 length equals 15 residues. Germline CDR1 and CDR2: SGHRS and YFSETQ. V lost 3 bases to trimming and J lost 1 base; unmatched junction nucleotides: 4. The CDR3 DNA is TGCGCCAGCAGCTGGACGACAGGGGGGAACACTGAAGCTTTCTTT. As protein: CASSWTTGGNTEAFF.

The chain carries TRBV5-6 and TRBJ1-2, with D possibly being TRBD1 (6 bases). The CDR3 has 14 residues. CDR1 SGHDT and CDR2 YYEEEE come from the germline V gene. V was trimmed by 0 bases and J by 4 bases, leaving 10 bases between them. CDR3 in DNA: TGTGCCAGCAGCTTGGACAGGGAGTCCTATGGCTACACCTTC. Residues: CASSLDRESYGYTF.

As for this clone: One end of the junction is discordant with germline, which a read error may explain. The chain has TRBV19 and TRBJ1-2; the D gene is possibly TRBD1 (5 bases). Germline V gives CDR1 LNHDA, CDR2 SQIVND (reference sequence). CDR3 length: 17 amino acids. DNA for the CDR3: TGTGCCAGTAGTCCTCAAACCTTTAAGACAGCTAACTATGGCTACATCTTC. This encodes CASSPQTFKTANYGYIF.

The chain combines TRBV28 with TRBJ2-7; 11 bases are shared with TRBD1. V was pared by 6 bases and J by 3 bases, with 1 base of the junction left unmatched. The germline V gene encodes CDR1 MDHEN and CDR2 SYDVKM. The CDR3 extends over 13 amino acids. The CDR3 spells CASRGTGGYEQYF. CDR3 nucleotide sequence: TGTGCCAGCAGGGGGACAGGGGGCTACGAGCAGTACTTC.

The chain recombines TRBV2 with TRBJ2-3; 12 nucleotides line up with TRBD1. Germline V gene lookup returns CDR1 SNHLY and CDR2 FYNNEI. This CDR3 region has 15 residues. After removal of 6 bases from V and 5 bases from J, the junction contained 6 bases not matched to a gene. The DNA for the CDR3 is TGTGCCAGCAGGACCGGGACAGGGGGCGAAGATACGCAGTATTTT. It yields the protein CASRTGTGGEDTQYF.

The chain employs TRBV6-5 and TRBJ1-3; unclear D gene. Germline CDR1 reads MNHEY; CDR2 reads SVGAGI. CDR3 size: 13 residues. Between the trimmed V and J ends, which lost 6 bases and 1 base, there was a span of 7 bases. The CDR3 region has the DNA TGTGCCAGCAGGCAGATTTCTGGAAACACCATATATTTT. Translating gives CASRQISGNTIYF.

A word on this clone: Its ends do not fully match the called genes, so a read error is possible. In the same sample, other DNA sequences code for this CDR3. This chain uses TRBV2 with TRBJ1-6; D gene uncertain. Germline values: CDR1 SNHLY, CDR2 FYNNEI. The CDR3 totals 14 residues. CDR3: CASSQDRYNSPLHF. The CDR3, as DNA: TGTGCCAGCAGCCAAGATAGATATAATTCCCCCCTCCACTTT.

V gene TRBV7-7 combines with J gene TRBJ2-1; D is possibly TRBD1 (6 bases). Germline-derived CDR1 and CDR2 are SSHAT and FNYEAQ (reference sequence). Trimming cost V 8 bases and J 4 bases, with 18 bases left between them. This CDR3 region has 15 residues. The DNA for the CDR3 is TGTGCCAGCCCCCCCCGGAACAGGGCTTACAATGAGCAGTTCTTC. Residues: CASPPRNRAYNEQFF.

V gene TRBV29-1 combines with J gene TRBJ1-6; 9 bases match TRBD1. The V gene's germline CDR1 is SQVTM and CDR2 ANQGSEA. The ends lost 6 bases at V and 8 bases at J; junction bases unmatched: 8. This CDR3 has 14 amino acids. CDR3 amino acids: CSVGTGRGDSPLHF. In DNA, the CDR3 is TGCAGCGTCGGGACAGGGAGAGGGGATTCACCCCTCCACTTT.

The J gene is TRBJ1-1, the V gene TRBV19; 12 nucleotides line up with TRBD1. This CDR3 has 14 residues. Germline CDR1 and CDR2: LNHDA and SQIVND (reference sequence). Germline trimming cut 4 bases from V and 9 bases from J; bases unmatched to any gene: 6. CDR3 residues: CASSTPGTGGKAFF. DNA for the CDR3: TGTGCCAGTAGTACCCCCGGGACAGGGGGCAAAGCTTTCTTT.

This clone was seen a handful of times. The J gene is TRBJ1-2, the V gene TRBV5-1; TRBD1 is a possible D gene (6 bases). This CDR3 contains 15 residues. V was cut by 1 base and J by 4 bases, with 14 bases left in between. Germline V gives CDR1 SGHRS, CDR2 YFSETQ. The CDR3 sequence is CASSLSPGASYGYTF. For the CDR3, the DNA is TGCGCCAGCAGCTTGTCTCCAGGGGCTTCCTATGGCTACACCTTC.

The rearrangement links TRBV18 to TRBJ1-1; 7 positions match TRBD1. The CDR3 contains 15 residues. The junction had 11 bases not matched to a gene; V was cut back by 5 bases and J by 5 bases. CDR1 and CDR2 (germline): KGHSH, LQKENI. DNA of the CDR3: TGTGCCAGCTCAGCATATCAGGGGGAAAGGACTGAAGCTTTCTTT. It specifies CASSAYQGERTEAFF. The whole variable domain, filled in from reference TRBV18 and TRBJ1-1, reads NAGVMQNPRHLVRRRGQEARLRCSPMKGHSHVYWYRQLPEEGLKFMVYLQKENIIDESGMPKERFSAEFPKEGPSILRIQQVVRGDSAAYFCASSAYQGERTEAFFGQGTRLTVV.

The chain recombines TRBV6-6 with TRBJ1-1; 7 bases match TRBD1. Germline assignment: CDR1 MNHNY and CDR2 SVGAGI (reference sequence). The CDR3 runs 15 residues. Trimming cost V 6 bases and J 4 bases; bases outside gene matches: 11. The CDR3 is CASSTPTQGITEAFF. The CDR3, as DNA: TGTGCCAGCAGCACCCCGACACAGGGGATCACTGAAGCTTTCTTT.

This chain connects TRBV29-1 to TRBJ2-7; possibly TRBD1 for D (6 bases). V was shortened by 0 bases and J by 2 bases, with 14 bases between the two germline ends. Germline CDR1 SQVTM, CDR2 ANQGSEA. CDR3 size: 15 residues. CDR3 in amino acids: CSVEDSRGDTYEQYF. CDR3 sequence (DNA): TGCAGCGTTGAAGATTCCAGAGGGGACACCTACGAGCAGTACTTC.

V gene TRBV5-6 combines with J gene TRBJ2-3; tentative D call: TRBD2 (5 bases). The V gene lost 5 bases and the J gene lost 4 bases, with 20 bases spanning the gap. This CDR3 has 16 amino acids. The germline V gene has CDR1 SGHDT and CDR2 YYEEEE. CDR3 amino acids: CASRELGSPPPDTQYF. CDR3 bases: TGTGCCAGCAGGGAACTAGGATCACCCCCACCAGATACGCAGTATTTT.

The gene calls are TRBV2 and TRBJ1-1; TRBD1 matches 11 bases. After removal of 7 bases from V and 3 bases from J, the junction contained 10 bases not matched to a gene. The CDR3 length is 16 residues. Germline V gene data show CDR1 as SNHLY and CDR2 as FYNNEI. In DNA form, the CDR3 reads TGTGCCAGCATAATAAACCGGGACAGGGGGGACACTGAAGCTTTCTTT. Amino acids: CASIINRDRGDTEAFF.

The chain uses TRBV7-2 and TRBJ2-1; 7 nucleotides align to TRBD2. This CDR3 spans 19 amino acids. Per germline, CDR1 SGHTA and CDR2 FQGNSA. After removal of 3 bases from V and 7 bases from J, the junction contained 21 bases not matched to a gene. CDR3 loop: CASSFTSAGRKRLRNEQFF. CDR3 coding DNA: TGTGCCAGCAGCTTTACTAGCGCGGGGAGGAAAAGGTTAAGGAATGAGCAGTTCTTC.